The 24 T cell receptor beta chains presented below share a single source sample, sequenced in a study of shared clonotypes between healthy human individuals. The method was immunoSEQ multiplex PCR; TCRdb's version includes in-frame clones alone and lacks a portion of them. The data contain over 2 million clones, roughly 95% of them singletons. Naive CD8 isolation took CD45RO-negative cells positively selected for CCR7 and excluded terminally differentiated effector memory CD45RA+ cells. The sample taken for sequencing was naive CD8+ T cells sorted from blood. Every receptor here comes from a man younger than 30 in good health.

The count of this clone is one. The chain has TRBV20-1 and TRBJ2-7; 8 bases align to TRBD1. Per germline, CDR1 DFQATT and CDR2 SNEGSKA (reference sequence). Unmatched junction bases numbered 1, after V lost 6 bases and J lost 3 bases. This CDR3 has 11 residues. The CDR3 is CSADRGYEQYF. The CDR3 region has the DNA TGCAGTGCCGACAGGGGCTACGAGCAGTACTTC.

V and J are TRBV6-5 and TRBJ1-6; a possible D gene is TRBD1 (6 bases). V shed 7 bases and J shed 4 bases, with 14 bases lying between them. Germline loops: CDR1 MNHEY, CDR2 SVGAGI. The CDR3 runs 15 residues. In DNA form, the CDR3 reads TGTGCCAGCACTTCGGACAGAACTTATAATTCACCCCTCCACTTT. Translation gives CASTSDRTYNSPLHF.

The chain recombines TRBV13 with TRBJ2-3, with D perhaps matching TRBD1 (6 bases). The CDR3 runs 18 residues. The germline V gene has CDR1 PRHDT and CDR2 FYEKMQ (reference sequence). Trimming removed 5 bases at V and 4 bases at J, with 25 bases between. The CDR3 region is CASSLSLGAPERSDTQYF. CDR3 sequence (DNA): TGTGCCAGCAGCCTCTCCTTGGGGGCCCCAGAGCGATCAGATACGCAGTATTTT.

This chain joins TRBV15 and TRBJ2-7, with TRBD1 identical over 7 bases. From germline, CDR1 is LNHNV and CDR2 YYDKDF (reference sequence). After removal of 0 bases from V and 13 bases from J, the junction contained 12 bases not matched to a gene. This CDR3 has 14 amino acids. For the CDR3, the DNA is TGTGCCACCAGCAGAGATCTTGAGGGGGCGGGCCTATACTTC. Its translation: CATSRDLEGAGLYF.

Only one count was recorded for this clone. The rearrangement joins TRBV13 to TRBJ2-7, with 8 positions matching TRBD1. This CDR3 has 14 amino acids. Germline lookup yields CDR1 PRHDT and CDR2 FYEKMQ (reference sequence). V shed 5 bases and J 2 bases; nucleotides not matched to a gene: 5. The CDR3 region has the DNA TGTGCCAGCAGCCCGAGGACAGGGCCCTACGAGCAGTACTTC. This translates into CASSPRTGPYEQYF.

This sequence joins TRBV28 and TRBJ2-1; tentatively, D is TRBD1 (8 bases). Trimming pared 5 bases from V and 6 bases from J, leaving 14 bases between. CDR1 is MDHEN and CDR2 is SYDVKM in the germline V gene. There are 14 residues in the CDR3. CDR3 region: CASSQQGGSNEQFF. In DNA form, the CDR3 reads TGTGCCAGCAGTCAACAGGGGGGGTCCAATGAGCAGTTCTTC.

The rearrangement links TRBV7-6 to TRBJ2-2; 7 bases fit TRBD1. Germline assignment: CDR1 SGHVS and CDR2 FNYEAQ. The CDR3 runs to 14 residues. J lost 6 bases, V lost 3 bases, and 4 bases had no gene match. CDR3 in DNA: TGTGCCAGCAGCTTGACAGGGTGGGCCGGGGAGCTGTTTTTT. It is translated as CASSLTGWAGELFF.

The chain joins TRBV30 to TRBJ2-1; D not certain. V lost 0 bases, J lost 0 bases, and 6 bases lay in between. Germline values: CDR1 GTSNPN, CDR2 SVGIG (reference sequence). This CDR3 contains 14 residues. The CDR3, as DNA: TGTGCCTGGAGTGTACTCAGCTCCTACAATGAGCAGTTCTTC. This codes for CAWSVLSSYNEQFF.

In DNA, the CDR3 is TGCGCCAGCAGCCAAGGGGAGGGGGGCCCTTTCGAGCAGTACTTC. This codes for CASSQGEGGPFEQYF. This chain joins TRBV4-1 and TRBJ2-7, with D maybe TRBD2 (7 bases). The CDR3 is made up of 15 amino acids. V lost 1 base to trimming and J lost 6 bases, with 16 bases between them. The V gene's germline CDR1 is MGHRA and CDR2 YSYEKL.

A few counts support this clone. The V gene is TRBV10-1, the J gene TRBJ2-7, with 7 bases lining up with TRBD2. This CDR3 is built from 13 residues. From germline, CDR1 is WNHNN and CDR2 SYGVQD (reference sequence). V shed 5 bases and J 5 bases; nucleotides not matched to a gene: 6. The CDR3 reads CASSNVGGDEQYF. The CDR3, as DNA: TGCGCCAGCAGTAACGTGGGGGGGGACGAGCAGTACTTC.

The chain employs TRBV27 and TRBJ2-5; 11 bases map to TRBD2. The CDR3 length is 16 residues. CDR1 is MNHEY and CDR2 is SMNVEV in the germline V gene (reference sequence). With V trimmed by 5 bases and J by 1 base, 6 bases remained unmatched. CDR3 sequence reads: CASSPFTSGSQETQYF. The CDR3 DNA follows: TGTGCCAGCAGTCCGTTTACTAGCGGGAGCCAAGAGACCCAGTACTTC.

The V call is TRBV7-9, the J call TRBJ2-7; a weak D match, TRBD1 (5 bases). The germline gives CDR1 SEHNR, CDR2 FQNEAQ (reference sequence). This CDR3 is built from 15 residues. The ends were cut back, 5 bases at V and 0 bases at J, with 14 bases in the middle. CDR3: CASSTSTDASYEQYF. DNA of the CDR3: TGTGCCAGCAGCACTTCGACAGATGCCTCCTACGAGCAGTACTTC.

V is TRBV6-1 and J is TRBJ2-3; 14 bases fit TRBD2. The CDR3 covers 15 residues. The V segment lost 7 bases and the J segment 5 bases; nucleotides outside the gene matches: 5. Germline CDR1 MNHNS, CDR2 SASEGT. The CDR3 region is CASIRLAGGRDTQYF. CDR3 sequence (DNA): TGTGCCAGCATCAGACTAGCGGGGGGGCGAGATACGCAGTATTTT.

The CDR3 loop reads CASSYSGPFYEQYF. CDR3 sequence (DNA): TGTGCCAGCAGTTACTCGGGACCCTTCTACGAGCAGTACTTC. The chain has TRBV6-5 and TRBJ2-7; D is possibly TRBD1 or TRBD2 (5 bases each). The germline gives CDR1 MNHEY, CDR2 SVGAGI. Trimming cost V 0 bases and J 3 bases, with 9 bases left between them. This CDR3 region has 14 residues.

The CDR3 is CASSLTRDSGLYEQYF. The CDR3 DNA reads as TGTGCCAGCAGCCTTACTCGGGACAGCGGACTCTACGAGCAGTACTTC. V usage is TRBV9 and J usage is TRBJ2-7, with 7 nucleotides matching TRBD1. Germline CDR1 SGDLS, CDR2 YYNGEE. This CDR3 has 16 amino acids. J was trimmed by 3 bases and V by 4 bases; bases with no gene match: 13.

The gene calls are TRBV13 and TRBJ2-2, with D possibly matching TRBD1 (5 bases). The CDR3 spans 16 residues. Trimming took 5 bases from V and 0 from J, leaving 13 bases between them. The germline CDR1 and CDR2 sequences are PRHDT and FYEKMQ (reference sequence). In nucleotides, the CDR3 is TGTGCCAGCAGCCTTCGGACACCCGCGAACACCGGGGAGCTGTTTTTT. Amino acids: CASSLRTPANTGELFF.

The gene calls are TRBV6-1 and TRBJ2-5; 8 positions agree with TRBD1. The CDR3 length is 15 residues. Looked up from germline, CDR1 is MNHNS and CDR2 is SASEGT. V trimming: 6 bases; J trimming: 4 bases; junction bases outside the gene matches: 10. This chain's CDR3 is CASSDPDREGETQYF. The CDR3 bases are TGTGCCAGCAGCGACCCGGACAGGGAAGGAGAGACCCAGTACTTC.

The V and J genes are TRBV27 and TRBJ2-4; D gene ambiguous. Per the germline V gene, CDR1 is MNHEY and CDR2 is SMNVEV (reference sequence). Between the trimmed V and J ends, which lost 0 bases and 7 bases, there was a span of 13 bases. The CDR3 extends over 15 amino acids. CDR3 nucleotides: TGTGCCAGCAGTTTATCGGCCGGGTTGGAGAACATTCAGTACTTC. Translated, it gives CASSLSAGLENIQYF.

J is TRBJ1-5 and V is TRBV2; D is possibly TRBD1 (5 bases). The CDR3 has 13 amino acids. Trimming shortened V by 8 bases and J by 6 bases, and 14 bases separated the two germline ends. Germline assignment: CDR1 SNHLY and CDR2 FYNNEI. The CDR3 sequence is CASARGAGQPQHF. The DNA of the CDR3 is TGTGCCAGCGCAAGGGGCGCAGGTCAGCCCCAGCATTTT.

CDR3 in DNA: TGTGCCAGCAGCTCAACAGGGGCCGCTGAAGCTTTCTTT. Protein: CASSSTGAAEAFF. This sequence joins TRBV7-2 and TRBJ1-1, with 7 positions matching TRBD1. The CDR3 consists of 13 residues. J lost 6 bases, V lost 4 bases, and 5 bases had no gene match. CDR1 and CDR2 (germline): SGHTA, FQGNSA.

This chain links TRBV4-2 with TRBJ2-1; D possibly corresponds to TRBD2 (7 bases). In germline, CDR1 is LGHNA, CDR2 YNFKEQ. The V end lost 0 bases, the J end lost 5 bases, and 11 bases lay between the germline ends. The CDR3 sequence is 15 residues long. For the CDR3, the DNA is TGTGCCAGCAGCCAAGACAGGGGAGGGGACAATGAGCAGTTCTTC. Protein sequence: CASSQDRGGDNEQFF.

CDR3 nucleotides: TGCGCCAGCACCGAGGACAGGATGACCTACGAGCAGTACTTC. Its translation is CASTEDRMTYEQYF. The gene calls are TRBV5-1 and TRBJ2-7; TRBD1 matches at 7 bases. CDR1 is SGHRS and CDR2 is YFSETQ in the germline V gene. V lost 6 bases, J lost 2 bases, and 8 bases stayed unmatched. The CDR3 loop spans 14 amino acids.

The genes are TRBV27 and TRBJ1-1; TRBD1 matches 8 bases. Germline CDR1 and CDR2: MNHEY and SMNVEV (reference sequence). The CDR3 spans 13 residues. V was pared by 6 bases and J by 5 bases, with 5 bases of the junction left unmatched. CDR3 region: CASSRRGLTEAFF. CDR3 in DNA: TGTGCCAGCAGCCGCAGGGGGCTGACTGAAGCTTTCTTT.

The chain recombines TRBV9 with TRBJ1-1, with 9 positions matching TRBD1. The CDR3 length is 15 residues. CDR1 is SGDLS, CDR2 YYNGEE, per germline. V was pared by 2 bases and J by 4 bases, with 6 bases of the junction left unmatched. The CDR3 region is CASSVGGQGFTEAFF. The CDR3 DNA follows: TGTGCCAGCAGCGTGGGAGGACAGGGGTTCACTGAAGCTTTCTTT. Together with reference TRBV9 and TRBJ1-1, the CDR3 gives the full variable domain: DSGVTQTPKHLITATGQRVTLRCSPRSGDLSVYWYQQSLDQGLQFLIQYYNGEERAKGNILERFSAQQFPDLHSELNLSSLELGDSALYFCASSVGGQGFTEAFFGQGTRLTVV.